The 26 T cell receptor beta chains given below trace back to one sample, sequenced in a study of blood T cell repertoires in COVID-19 (dated by TCRdb to the early 2020s). The library was prepared using the immunoSEQ multiplex PCR assay. TCRdb provides this immuneACCESS table in a form limited to in-frame rearrangements. Some clones are lacking; in checked studies, under half of them reflect an unresolved V gene, and why the rest are absent is not known. The sample table lists 70,000 to 100,000 clones, roughly 88% of them with a count of one. The ten biggest clones cover approximately 2.9% of the sample. The sample comprised peripheral blood. These receptors all come from an elderly woman with acute or convalescent COVID-19.

This rearrangement joins TRBV24-1 to TRBJ1-4, with D maybe TRBD1 (5 bases). There are 15 residues in the CDR3. Germline V gene lookup returns CDR1 KGHDR and CDR2 SFDVKD. The V gene lost 3 bases and the J gene lost 6 bases, with 13 bases spanning the gap. The CDR3 loop is CATSDPADSHEKLFF. The CDR3 nucleotides are TGTGCCACCAGTGATCCGGCCGACAGCCATGAAAAACTGTTTTTT.

The rearrangement joins TRBV5-1 to TRBJ2-3, with D perhaps TRBD2 (5 bases). The CDR3 runs to 16 residues. The V end lost 4 bases, the J end lost 2 bases, and 17 bases lay between the germline ends. Germline CDR1 reads SGHRS; CDR2 reads YFSETQ. The CDR3, as DNA: TGCGCCAGCAGCCCAACGGACTCCCAATTCACAGATACGCAGTATTTT. It translates to CASSPTDSQFTDTQYF.

This sequence joins TRBV1 and TRBJ2-5; the table's D call, TRBD2, has no DNA check behind it. TRBV1 is recorded as a pseudogene. The CDR3 totals 16 residues. Written as DNA, the CDR3 is TGCACCAGCAGCCAAGCTAGCGGGAGCGGTAGAGAGACCCAGTACTTC. This gives the protein CTSSQASGSGRETQYF.

The rearrangement joins TRBV7-9 to TRBJ1-5; no definite D call. The CDR3 sequence is 12 residues long. Germline V gene sequence: CDR1 SEHNR, CDR2 FQNEAQ (reference sequence). The ends were cut back, 3 bases at V and 5 bases at J, with 5 bases in the middle. As DNA, the CDR3 is TGTGCCAGCAGCTTTTCCGATCAGCCCCAGCATTTT. It encodes CASSFSDQPQHF. Variable domain in full (rest from reference TRBV7-9 and TRBJ1-5): DTGVSQNPRHKITKRGQNVTFRCDPISEHNRLYWYRQTLGQGPEFLTYFQNEAQLEKSRLLSDRFSAERPKGSFSTLEIQRTEQGDSAMYLCASSFSDQPQHFGDGTRLSIL.

The gene calls are TRBV2 and TRBJ1-5; 7 nucleotides match TRBD1. Germline V gene data show CDR1 as SNHLY and CDR2 as FYNNEI. CDR3 size: 15 residues. The ends lost 4 bases at V and 3 bases at J; junction bases unmatched: 6. CDR3 bases: TGTGCCAGCAGTGGAAGGGGACAGTACAATCAGCCCCAGCATTTT. It encodes CASSGRGQYNQPQHF.

The chain is built from TRBV4-2 and TRBJ2-5; D remains unclear. The CDR3 has 15 amino acids. Germline loops: CDR1 LGHNA, CDR2 YNFKEQ. Deletions cut 0 bases from V and 2 bases from J, with 10 bases between. CDR3 residues: CASSQDPGSQETQYF. In DNA, the CDR3 is TGTGCCAGCAGCCAAGATCCGGGTAGTCAAGAGACCCAGTACTTC.

This clone appeared a single time. V and J are TRBV6-6 and TRBJ2-1; 8 bases fit TRBD2. V shed 6 bases and J 0 bases; nucleotides not matched to a gene: 4. CDR1 MNHNY and CDR2 SVGAGI come from the germline V gene (reference sequence). This CDR3 has 15 amino acids. The CDR3 nucleotides read TGTGCCAGCAGCTTCAGCGGGAGCTCCTACAATGAGCAGTTCTTC. Its translation: CASSFSGSSYNEQFF.

The chain carries TRBV7-2 and TRBJ1-6; TRBD1 matches at 8 bases. CDR3 length: 15 residues. Germline V gives CDR1 SGHTA, CDR2 FQGNSA. After removal of 1 base from V and 10 bases from J, the junction contained 6 bases not matched to a gene. The CDR3 loop is CASSLGQGAGSPLHF. The CDR3 DNA reads TGTGCCAGCAGCTTAGGGCAGGGGGCTGGATCACCCCTCCACTTT.

This clone was detected once. The chain employs TRBV11-2 and TRBJ1-3; 10 bases are shared with TRBD1. This CDR3 has 16 residues. CDR1 SGHAT and CDR2 FQNNGV come from the germline V gene. V lost 6 bases to trimming and J lost 0 bases; unmatched junction nucleotides: 5. CDR3 amino acids: CASRMTGGASGNTIYF. As DNA, the CDR3 is TGTGCCAGCAGGATGACAGGGGGCGCCTCTGGAAACACCATATATTTT.

This clone was detected a few times. The chain is built from TRBV5-5 and TRBJ2-7, with 11 bases matching TRBD2. CDR1 is SGHKS, CDR2 YYEKEE, per germline (reference sequence). The CDR3 contains 16 residues. Losses at the gene ends were 3 bases for V and 0 bases for J; bases not matched to a gene: 5. The CDR3 protein is CASSSLLAGASYEQYF. The CDR3 DNA reads as TGTGCCAGCAGCTCATTACTAGCGGGGGCCTCCTACGAGCAGTACTTC.

Comments on this clone: Mismatch with germline at one junction end may stem from a read error. This chain links TRBV7-7 with TRBJ2-7; D remains ambiguous. The CDR3 is 15 residues long. Germline V gene lookup returns CDR1 SSHAT and CDR2 FNYEAQ (reference sequence). The chain's CDR3 is CASSLGPESSYEQYF. The DNA of the CDR3 is TGTGCTAGCAGCTTAGGGCCGGAGAGCTCCTACGAGCAGTACTTC.

This clone appeared once. The V call is TRBV3-1 (or the pseudogene TRBV3-2), the J call TRBJ2-7; 11 bases line up with TRBD2. The germline CDR1 and CDR2 sequences are LGHDT and YNNKEL (reference sequence). The V gene end was trimmed by 4 bases and the J gene end by 4 bases; junction bases not matched to a gene: 15. CDR3 length: 18 amino acids. DNA of the CDR3: TGTGCCAGCAGCCCCCTCGGACTAGGCCTAGCGGGAGGATACGAGCAGTACTTC. It translates to CASSPLGLGLAGGYEQYF.

The chain uses TRBV7-2 and TRBJ1-6, with D hard to call. Trimming left V 4 bases short and J 7 bases short, with 8 bases between. The CDR3 runs 13 residues. Germline CDR1 and CDR2: SGHTA and FQGNSA. The CDR3 loop reads CASSSQSNSPLHF. In nucleotides, the CDR3 is TGTGCCAGCAGCTCCCAGTCGAATTCACCCCTCCACTTT.

The DNA for the CDR3 is TGTGCCAGCAGCTCCGGACAGGGTACTGAAGCTTTCTTT. The encoded protein is CASSSGQGTEAFF. The chain combines TRBV7-3 with TRBJ1-1; 8 nucleotides match TRBD1. The length of the CDR3 is 13 residues. Germline trimming cut 4 bases from V and 5 bases from J; bases unmatched to any gene: 3. Germline CDR1 SGHTA, CDR2 FQGTGA.

The CDR3 sequence: CASSYGQGGRGYTF. CDR3 nucleotides: TGTGCCAGCAGTTACGGACAGGGAGGTCGAGGCTACACCTTC. This rearrangement joins TRBV6-2 or TRBV6-3 to TRBJ1-2, with 8 positions matching TRBD1. The CDR3 extends over 14 amino acids. V was pared by 2 bases and J by 8 bases, with 7 bases of the junction left unmatched. The germline V gene encodes CDR1 MNHEY and CDR2 SVGEGT.

This chain links TRBV25-1 with TRBJ1-2; maybe TRBD1 (5 bases). Trimming shortened V by 6 bases and J by 2 bases, and 16 bases separated the two germline ends. Germline CDR1 is MGHDK and CDR2 is SYGVNS. The CDR3 is made up of 15 amino acids. The CDR3 DNA reads TGTGCCAGCAGGGGTAGAATAAGGGGCAACTATGGCTACACCTTC. Translation: CASRGRIRGNYGYTF.

The CDR3 here is CASSQASYTDTQYF. The CDR3 DNA is TGTGCCAGCTCACAGGCTAGTTACACAGATACGCAGTATTTT. The rearrangement uses TRBV18 and TRBJ2-3; no definite D call. The ends were cut back, 4 bases at V and 2 bases at J, with 10 bases in the middle. Germline V gene sequence: CDR1 KGHSH, CDR2 LQKENI. The CDR3 loop spans 14 amino acids.

The DNA for the CDR3 is TGTGCCAGCAGTGAAGGGGGCCAGTATGGCTACACCTTC. Its protein product is CASSEGGQYGYTF. This chain joins TRBV2 and TRBJ1-2; D may be TRBD1 (5 bases). The CDR3 sequence is 13 residues long. The V and J ends lost 1 base and 5 bases respectively, with 8 bases between them. In germline, CDR1 is SNHLY, CDR2 FYNNEI. The variable domain in full, completed from reference TRBV2 and TRBJ1-2, reads EPEVTQTPSHQVTQMGQEVILRCVPISNHLYFYWYRQILGQKVEFLVSFYNNEISEKSEIFDDQFSVERPDGSNFTLKIRSTKLEDSAMYFCASSEGGQYGYTFGSGTRLTVV.

The CDR3 reads CASSIGGLSNSPLHF. Here the CDR3 DNA reads TGTGCCAGTAGTATCGGCGGGCTCAGTAATTCACCCCTCCACTTT. The V and J genes are TRBV19 and TRBJ1-6; D ambiguous. The CDR3 sequence is 15 residues long. CDR1 and CDR2 (germline): LNHDA, SQIVND (reference sequence). The germline V and J ends were trimmed by 3 bases and 6 bases, with 12 bases remaining between them. Looking up the rest from reference TRBV19 and TRBJ1-6 gives the full variable domain: DGGITQSPKYLFRKEGQNVTLSCEQNLNHDAMYWYRQDPGQGLRLIYYSQIVNDFQKGDIAEGYSVSREKKESFPLTVTSAQKNPTAFYLCASSIGGLSNSPLHFGNGTRLTVT.

J is TRBJ2-5 and V is TRBV4-3; tentative D call: TRBD1 (6 bases). V lost 0 bases and J 0 bases, leaving 14 bases between the germline ends. Germline V gene lookup returns CDR1 LGHNA and CDR2 YSLEER. This CDR3 contains 17 residues. The CDR3 nucleotides are TGCGCCAGCAGCCAAGAGGGGGCGAGTTGGTACCAAGAGACCCAGTACTTC. Translating gives CASSQEGASWYQETQYF.

This sequence joins TRBV2 and TRBJ1-3, with D perhaps TRBD1 (6 bases). The CDR3 runs to 20 residues. Germline V gene lookup returns CDR1 SNHLY and CDR2 FYNNEI. Trimming shortened V by 0 bases and J by 2 bases, and 23 bases separated the two germline ends. CDR3 sequence (DNA): TGTGCCAGCAGTGAAGCGCTCGGCAGGGGATCCTCGGGCACTGGAAACACCATATATTTT. Translating it yields CASSEALGRGSSGTGNTIYF. Full variable domain (missing parts from reference TRBV2 and TRBJ1-3): EPEVTQTPSHQVTQMGQEVILRCVPISNHLYFYWYRQILGQKVEFLVSFYNNEISEKSEIFDDQFSVERPDGSNFTLKIRSTKLEDSAMYFCASSEALGRGSSGTGNTIYFGEGSWLTVV.

This chain uses TRBV11-3 with TRBJ2-3, with 13 nucleotides matching TRBD2. CDR1 and CDR2 (germline): SGHNT, YENEEA. Trimming at V came to 1 base and at J to 4 bases, leaving 5 bases not matched to a gene. CDR3 size: 17 residues. This chain's CDR3 is CASSLGGTSGTPDTQYF. The CDR3, as DNA: TGTGCCAGCAGCTTAGGGGGGACTAGCGGGACTCCAGATACGCAGTATTTT.

The rearrangement uses TRBV7-8 and TRBJ2-5; weak D call: TRBD1 (6 bases). This CDR3 spans 13 amino acids. V was clipped by 6 bases and J by 5 bases, with 13 bases between them. Germline V lookup: CDR1 SGHVS, CDR2 FQNEAQ. The chain's CDR3 is CASSHDRLETQYF. Written as DNA, the CDR3 is TGTGCCAGCAGTCATGACAGGTTGGAGACCCAGTACTTC.

The genes are TRBV5-1 and TRBJ1-1; TRBD1 matches 8 bases. V was clipped by 1 base and J by 3 bases; unmatched bases: 2. CDR3 length equals 14 residues. Germline CDR1 and CDR2: SGHRS and YFSETQ. CDR3 sequence: CASSLMTGDTEAFF. CDR3 DNA sequence: TGCGCCAGCAGCTTGATGACAGGGGACACTGAAGCTTTCTTT.

J is TRBJ1-2 and V is TRBV24-1; 7 bases are shared with TRBD1. Losses at the gene ends were 6 bases for V and 2 bases for J; bases not matched to a gene: 5. The CDR3 contains 14 residues. Germline lookup yields CDR1 KGHDR and CDR2 SFDVKD. The CDR3 is CATSLSGGNYGYTF. The CDR3 bases are TGTGCCACCAGTCTCTCAGGGGGAAACTATGGCTACACCTTC.

V gene TRBV27 combines with J gene TRBJ1-6, with 8 positions matching TRBD1. With 6 bases clipped from V and 9 bases from J, the junction kept 13 bases outside the gene matches. CDR1 and CDR2 from the germline V gene are MNHEY and SMNVEV (reference sequence). There are 16 residues in the CDR3. This CDR3 reads CASSFRQAGGFSPLHF. DNA of the CDR3: TGTGCCAGCAGCTTCAGGCAGGCAGGGGGCTTTTCACCCCTCCACTTT.